Below are 5 T cell receptor beta chains sequenced from a single sample in a study of blood T cell repertoires in COVID-19. Clones were sequenced by immunoSEQ multiplex PCR, and TCRdb holds only the in-frame ones, with some missing. The sample consists of about 59,000 clones, roughly 87% of them appearing once. The sample consisted of peripheral blood. The source is a man older than 75 in a cohort sampled during active COVID-19.

This chain connects TRBV7-9 to TRBJ2-1, with D perhaps TRBD2 (6 bases). The germline CDR1 and CDR2 sequences are SEHNR and FQNEAQ (reference sequence). CDR3 length: 14 residues. The V and J ends lost 5 bases and 16 bases respectively, with 24 bases between them. The CDR3 DNA sequence: TGTGCCAGCAGCCCACAGGAGATCGGGGGAGTTCAATTCTTC. It translates to CASSPQEIGGVQFF.

The J gene is TRBJ2-7, the V gene TRBV7-9; TRBD2 agrees at 7 bases. Trimming took 5 bases from V and 0 from J; bases not matched to a gene: 10. Germline values: CDR1 SEHNR, CDR2 FQNEAQ (reference sequence). The CDR3 sequence is 16 residues long. The CDR3 DNA sequence: TGTGCCAGCAGCCTGAAAGGAGCGGGATTCTCCTACGAGCAGTACTTC. Residues: CASSLKGAGFSYEQYF.

The CDR3 DNA reads as TGCACCAGCAGCCAATCCGCACAGAAGGAGGGGGCACCCGAAGCTTTCTTT. Its protein is CTSSQSAQKEGAPEAFF. The chain links TRBV1 to TRBJ1-1; the table gives TRBD1 as D, unverified against the DNA. TRBV1 is classified as a pseudogene. This CDR3 spans 17 amino acids.

The genes are TRBV24-1 and TRBJ1-5; D is uncertain. CDR1 is KGHDR and CDR2 is SFDVKD in the germline V gene. The CDR3 has 14 amino acids. V lost 10 bases, J lost 11 bases, and 23 bases lay in between. The CDR3 DNA reads TGTGCCACTAGCCGAAGAGGTACGAAATCAGCCCAGCATTTT. Translating it yields CATSRRGTKSAQHF.

This clone has a single count. V is TRBV5-4 and J is TRBJ1-1; TRBD1 might be the D (6 bases). The CDR3 loop spans 13 amino acids. CDR1 and CDR2 from the germline V gene are SGHNT and YYREEE (reference sequence). The V and J ends lost 3 bases and 5 bases respectively, with 11 bases between them. The CDR3 loop is CASSWGGGTEAFF. CDR3 DNA sequence: TGTGCCAGCAGCTGGGGAGGGGGGACTGAAGCTTTCTTT.